This record concerns one TCR beta chain sequence. Measured with immunoSEQ multiplex PCR; TCRdb has only the in-frame clones, and not every one. The data show 700,000 or so clones, 80% to 90% seen once. This entry belongs to a study of shared T cell receptors in the human thymus. Trimming took 3 bases from V and 5 from J, leaving 17 bases between them. The length of the CDR3 is 16 residues. CDR1 and CDR2 (germline): LNHDA, SQIVND (reference sequence). These data are also associated with another study on human thymus T cells. That work states: Thymic resections from corrective heart surgery supplied the tissue. An apparent bias in V and J gene usage was seen in thymic and blood repertoires. Highly overlapping thymic repertoires among unrelated individuals were reported in related research.

This TCR derives from a girl less than two years old with a congenital heart defect. Sequenced: thymocytes. The chain combines TRBV19 with TRBJ2-1; D perhaps matches TRBD1 (6 bases). CDR3: CASSIRRLTGDNEQFF. The DNA of the CDR3 is TGTGCCAGTAGTATTAGGAGACTGACAGGCGACAATGAGCAGTTCTTC.